These 26 T cell receptor beta chains came from one sample sequenced in a study of blood T cells in healthy people across ages. For the second PCR, which ran for 7 to 11 cycles, a sample-barcoded 5' primer and a J-beta primer mix were used. TCRdb called the 5' RACE reads again in MiXCR, with one record for every CDR3 protein. The sample consists of 650,000 to 800,000 distinct CDR3 sequences, under 45% of them appearing once. Sequencing was carried out using blood. The receptors shown here come from a man aged 55 to 70 in good health.

The rearrangement uses TRBV12-3 or TRBV12-4 and TRBJ2-5, with TRBD1 as a possible D gene (6 bases). The CDR3 spans 15 residues. Deletions cut 7 bases from V and 3 bases from J, with 18 bases between. The CDR3 bases are TGTGCCAGCACTATTGGGGGCCCAGAGGAAGAGACCCAGTACTTC. Amino acids: CASTIGGPEEETQYF.

V is TRBV20-1 and J is TRBJ2-6; D is ambiguous. Germline values: CDR1 DFQATT, CDR2 SNEGSKA (reference sequence). The V and J ends lost 6 bases and 7 bases respectively, with 13 bases between them. The CDR3 covers 13 residues. The CDR3 bases are TGCAGTGCCAGTCCCAGGAGTGCCAACGTCCTGACTTTC. This encodes CSASPRSANVLTF.

V usage is TRBV9 and J usage is TRBJ2-3; 7 nucleotides line up with TRBD1. V lost 0 bases, J lost 2 bases, and 3 bases stayed unmatched. Germline-derived CDR1 and CDR2 are SGDLS and YYNGEE. This CDR3 has 15 residues. The DNA for the CDR3 is TGTGCCAGCAGCGTAGCAGGGACAGACACAGATACGCAGTATTTT. Translated: CASSVAGTDTDTQYF.

CDR3 amino acids: CASSTLGGQYF. The CDR3, as DNA: TGTGCCAGCAGTACTCTTGGCGGCCAGTACTTC. This rearrangement joins TRBV6-2 or TRBV6-3 to TRBJ2-5; D is unclear. The CDR3 totals 11 residues. The V and J ends lost 5 bases and 10 bases respectively, with 11 bases between them. Germline V lookup: CDR1 MNHEY, CDR2 SVGEGT.

The V call is TRBV10-3, the J call TRBJ1-4; 7 nucleotides align to TRBD1. The CDR3 contains 18 residues. V shed 0 bases and J 0 bases; nucleotides not matched to a gene: 7. The germline V gene encodes CDR1 ENHRY and CDR2 SYGVKD. The CDR3 here is CAISESGTAYPTNEKLFF. The CDR3 DNA is TGTGCCATCAGTGAGTCGGGGACAGCCTACCCAACTAATGAAAAACTGTTTTTT.

This clonotype appeared a few times. The J gene is TRBJ2-7, the V gene TRBV7-9; TRBD1 aligns across 8 bases. The CDR3 is 17 residues long. The V segment lost 2 bases and the J segment 0 bases; nucleotides outside the gene matches: 9. In germline, CDR1 is SEHNR, CDR2 FQNEAQ (reference sequence). The DNA of the CDR3 is TGTGCCAGCAGCTTAATATTCGGGACAGGCCGCTCCTACGAGCAGTACTTC. It yields the protein CASSLIFGTGRSYEQYF. Variable domain in full (rest from reference TRBV7-9 and TRBJ2-7): DTGVSQNPRHKITKRGQNVTFRCDPISEHNRLYWYRQTLGQGPEFLTYFQNEAQLEKSRLLSDRFSAERPKGSFSTLEIQRTEQGDSAMYLCASSLIFGTGRSYEQYFGPGTRLTVT.

This sequence joins TRBV5-1 and TRBJ2-7, with TRBD1 as a possible D gene (5 bases). Germline V gene data show CDR1 as SGHRS and CDR2 as YFSETQ. This CDR3 has 14 amino acids. V lost 0 bases, J lost 7 bases, and 14 bases lay in between. In DNA, the CDR3 is TGCGCCAGCAGCTTGGTCCCAGGGCCCAATGAGCAGTACTTC. This encodes CASSLVPGPNEQYF.

In its sample, this clonotype was seen a few times. The rearrangement links TRBV3-1 to TRBJ2-1; no clear D. Germline lookup yields CDR1 LGHDT and CDR2 YNNKEL (reference sequence). This CDR3 contains 12 residues. V was cut by 0 bases and J by 8 bases, with 5 bases left in between. CDR3 amino acids: CASSQDVHEQFF. CDR3 coding DNA: TGTGCCAGCAGCCAAGATGTCCATGAGCAGTTCTTC.

In its sample, this clonotype was seen a few times. The rearrangement joins TRBV6-8 to TRBJ1-2; D is uncertain. The CDR3 covers 13 residues. Germline CDR1 reads MNHGY; CDR2 reads SAAAGT. The V gene lost 2 bases and the J gene lost 1 base, with 5 bases spanning the gap. CDR3 residues: CASSYDGNYGYTF. CDR3 sequence (DNA): TGTGCCAGCAGTTACGACGGTAACTATGGCTACACCTTC.

To note about this clonotype: One end of the junction is discordant with germline, which a read error may explain. The CDR3 nucleotides are TGCACCAGCAGCTTGAGGGCAGGGGTGAACACAGATACGCAGTATTTT. As protein: CTSSLRAGVNTDTQYF. V usage is TRBV5-1 and J usage is TRBJ2-3; a possible D gene is TRBD1 (6 bases). Germline CDR1 reads SGHRS; CDR2 reads YFSETQ. There are 16 residues in the CDR3. The whole variable domain, remainder taken from reference TRBV5-1 and TRBJ2-3, is KAGVTQTPRYLIKTRGQQVTLSCSPISGHRSVSWYQQTPGQGLQFLFEYFSETQRNKGNFPGRFSGRQFSNSRSEMNVSTLELGDSALYLCTSSLRAGVNTDTQYFGPGTRLTVL.

Details on this clonotype: The junction and the germline gene differ at one end; a read error may be behind it. The chain recombines TRBV6-2 or TRBV6-3 with TRBJ1-2; 7 positions match TRBD1. Germline values: CDR1 MNHEY, CDR2 SVGEGT. The CDR3 sequence is 13 residues long. The CDR3 sequence is CASGYGQACYYTF. CDR3 DNA sequence: TGTGCCAGCGGTTACGGACAGGCCTGCTACTACACCTTC.

The rearrangement links TRBV7-2 to TRBJ2-7; D perhaps matches TRBD1 (6 bases). CDR3 length: 14 residues. Germline V lookup: CDR1 SGHTA, CDR2 FQGNSA. Trimming pared 4 bases from V and 3 bases from J, leaving 13 bases between. The CDR3 nucleotides are TGTGCCAGCAGCTCACCTCAGGGGCTCTACGAGCAGTACTTC. This translates into CASSSPQGLYEQYF.

This clonotype has a count of ten or more. The V and J genes are TRBV5-1 and TRBJ2-7; D may correspond to TRBD1 or TRBD2 (5 bases each). Per germline, CDR1 SGHRS and CDR2 YFSETQ. V lost 2 bases to trimming and J lost 5 bases, with 8 bases between them. This CDR3 comprises 12 residues. The CDR3 coding sequence is TGCGCCAGCAGCTTACGGGACCACGAGCAGTACTTC. It codes for CASSLRDHEQYF.

The chain couples TRBV25-1 to TRBJ2-3; a weak D match, TRBD2 (5 bases). Germline-derived CDR1 and CDR2 are MGHDK and SYGVNS. This CDR3 spans 15 amino acids. V was clipped by 2 bases and J by 0 bases, with 9 bases between them. The CDR3 is CASSEPRTSTDTQYF. CDR3 coding DNA: TGTGCCAGCAGTGAACCCCGGACTAGCACAGATACGCAGTATTTT. The full variable domain, with the rest looked up from reference TRBV25-1 and TRBJ2-3, is EADIYQTPRYLVIGTGKKITLECSQTMGHDKMYWYQQDPGMELHLIHYSYGVNSTEKGDLSSESTVSRIRTEHFPLTLESARPSHTSQYLCASSEPRTSTDTQYFGPGTRLTVL.

This rearrangement joins TRBV7-9 to TRBJ2-5; 7 bases line up with TRBD2. After removal of 4 bases from V and 11 bases from J, the junction contained 16 bases not matched to a gene. Germline lookup yields CDR1 SEHNR and CDR2 FQNEAQ (reference sequence). CDR3 length equals 15 residues. The CDR3 DNA sequence: TGTGCCAGCAGCTCCCGGGGGGTTACCGACAATGAGCAGTACTTC. Translating it yields CASSSRGVTDNEQYF.

The chain couples TRBV4-1 to TRBJ1-2; D is undetermined. The CDR3 spans 13 residues. Trimming pared 0 bases from V and 5 bases from J, leaving 7 bases between. CDR1 is MGHRA, CDR2 YSYEKL, per germline. The CDR3 nucleotides read TGCGCCAGCAGCCAAGATCGGGATTATGGCTACACCTTC. Translation gives CASSQDRDYGYTF.

This chain connects TRBV27 to TRBJ2-5; D is unresolved. The V gene lost 0 bases and the J gene lost 1 base, with 9 bases spanning the gap. The CDR3 contains 15 residues. The germline gives CDR1 MNHEY, CDR2 SMNVEV (reference sequence). This CDR3 reads CASSLSMRVQETQYF. The CDR3 DNA is TGTGCCAGCAGTTTATCGATGCGCGTCCAAGAGACCCAGTACTTC.

This clonotype has only a few counts. The chain is built from TRBV6-4 and TRBJ1-2; D possibly corresponds to TRBD1 (5 bases). The CDR3 length is 15 residues. Trimming stripped 7 bases from V and 8 bases from J, with 23 bases between. Germline V gene sequence: CDR1 MRHNA, CDR2 SNTAGT. The CDR3 coding sequence is TGTGCCAGCAATGTAGGGGCCTTTGGAACGAGAGGCTACACCTTC. This encodes CASNVGAFGTRGYTF.

The chain links TRBV20-1 to TRBJ2-7, with TRBD2 matching over 9 bases. Germline trimming cut 3 bases from V and 3 bases from J; bases unmatched to any gene: 9. CDR3 length equals 15 residues. Germline-derived CDR1 and CDR2 are DFQATT and SNEGSKA (reference sequence). CDR3 loop: CSASLGGGEIYEQYF. The CDR3, as DNA: TGCAGTGCTAGTCTGGGCGGGGGGGAGATCTACGAGCAGTACTTC.

The J gene is TRBJ2-1, the V gene TRBV12-3 or TRBV12-4, with TRBD2 matching 9 bases. With V trimmed by 5 bases and J by 6 bases, 8 bases remained unmatched. The CDR3 covers 15 residues. The CDR3 here is CASSMTSGFSNEQFF. CDR3 DNA: TGTGCCAGCAGTATGACTAGCGGCTTCTCCAATGAGCAGTTCTTC.

This clonotype was counted only a few times. CDR3 nucleotide sequence: TGTGCCAGCAGCGTGGACAGGAAACCCTTAGAGACCCAGTACTTC. Protein product: CASSVDRKPLETQYF. The rearrangement joins TRBV9 to TRBJ2-5; 7 nucleotides line up with TRBD1. The V gene end was trimmed by 2 bases and the J gene end by 4 bases; junction bases not matched to a gene: 8. This CDR3 has 15 residues. Germline V gene data show CDR1 as SGDLS and CDR2 as YYNGEE. Together with reference TRBV9 and TRBJ2-5, the CDR3 gives the full variable domain: DSGVTQTPKHLITATGQRVTLRCSPRSGDLSVYWYQQSLDQGLQFLIQYYNGEERAKGNILERFSAQQFPDLHSELNLSSLELGDSALYFCASSVDRKPLETQYFGPGTRLLVL.

The chain employs TRBV20-1 and TRBJ2-2; possible D gene TRBD1, 6 bases. The length of the CDR3 is 15 residues. Trimming removed 3 bases from V and 1 base from J, with 12 bases in between. Germline V gene lookup returns CDR1 DFQATT and CDR2 SNEGSKA (reference sequence). Here the CDR3 DNA reads TGCAGTGCTAGGGATGGGGGCAGGAACACCGGGGAGCTGTTTTTT. Protein: CSARDGGRNTGELFF.

The chain uses TRBV30 and TRBJ1-4; D is undetermined. CDR1 GTSNPN and CDR2 SVGIG come from the germline V gene (reference sequence). V was shortened by 2 bases and J by 5 bases, with 9 bases between the two germline ends. The CDR3 spans 13 residues. The CDR3 DNA follows: TGTGCCTGGAGTCTCAGCCCAAATGAAAAACTGTTTTTT. Its translation: CAWSLSPNEKLFF.

This clonotype was counted only a few times. This sequence joins TRBV27 and TRBJ2-1; 10 bases are a match to TRBD2. The V gene's germline CDR1 is MNHEY and CDR2 SMNVEV (reference sequence). The CDR3 sequence is 15 residues long. V was pared by 1 base and J by 4 bases, with 1 base of the junction left unmatched. CDR3 protein: CASSLYSGGYNEQFF. CDR3 nucleotide sequence: TGTGCCAGCAGTTTATATAGCGGGGGGTACAATGAGCAGTTCTTC.

This chain uses TRBV7-2 with TRBJ1-6, with no clear D. The V gene lost 5 bases and the J gene lost 8 bases, with 7 bases spanning the gap. There are 12 residues in the CDR3. Looked up from germline, CDR1 is SGHTA and CDR2 is FQGNSA. The chain's CDR3 is CASSTRDSPLHF. The CDR3 DNA reads as TGTGCCAGCAGCACGCGAGATTCACCCCTCCACTTT.

The chain couples TRBV5-4 to TRBJ1-2; tentative D call: TRBD1 (6 bases). The germline gives CDR1 SGHNT, CDR2 YYREEE (reference sequence). This CDR3 has 14 amino acids. Trimming took off 4 bases at V and 12 bases at J, with 22 bases between the two ends. CDR3 amino acids: CASSPGGPGQRDTF. CDR3 bases: TGTGCCAGCAGCCCGGGGGGGCCTGGGCAGAGAGACACCTTC.